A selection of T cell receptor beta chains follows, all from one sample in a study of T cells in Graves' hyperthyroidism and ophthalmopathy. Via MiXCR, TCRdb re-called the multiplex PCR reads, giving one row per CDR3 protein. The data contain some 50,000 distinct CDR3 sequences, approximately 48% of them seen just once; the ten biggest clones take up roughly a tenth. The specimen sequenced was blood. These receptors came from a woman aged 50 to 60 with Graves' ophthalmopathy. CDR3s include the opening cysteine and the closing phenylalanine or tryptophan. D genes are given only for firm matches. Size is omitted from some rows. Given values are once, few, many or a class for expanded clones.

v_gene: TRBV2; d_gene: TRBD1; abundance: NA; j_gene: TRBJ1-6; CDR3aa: CASSSRGTGAYSPLHF; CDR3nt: TGTGCCAGCAGCAGTCGGGGGACAGGGGCGTATTCACCCCTCCACTTT
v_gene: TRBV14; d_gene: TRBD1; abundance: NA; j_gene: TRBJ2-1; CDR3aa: CASSLVRGPYNERFF; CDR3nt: TGTGCCAGCAGCCTGGTCAGGGGGCCCTACAATGAGCGGTTCTTC
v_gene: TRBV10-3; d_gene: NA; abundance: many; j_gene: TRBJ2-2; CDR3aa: CAITWGQNTGELFF; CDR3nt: TGTGCCATCACTTGGGGACAGAACACCGGGGAGCTGTTTTTT
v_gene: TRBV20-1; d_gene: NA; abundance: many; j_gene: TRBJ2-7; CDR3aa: CSARAVAAYEQYF; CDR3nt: TGCAGTGCTAGGGCCGTGGCGGCTTACGAGCAGTACTTC
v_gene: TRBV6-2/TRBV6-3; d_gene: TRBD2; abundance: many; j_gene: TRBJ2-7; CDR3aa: CASSYLASGNREQYF; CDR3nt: TGTGCCAGCAGTTATTTGGCTAGCGGGAATAGAGAGCAGTACTTC
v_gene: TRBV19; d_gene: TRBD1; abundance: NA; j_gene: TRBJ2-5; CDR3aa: CASSIPGGGETQYF; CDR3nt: TGTGCCAGTAGTATCCCAGGGGGTGGCGAGACCCAGTACTTC
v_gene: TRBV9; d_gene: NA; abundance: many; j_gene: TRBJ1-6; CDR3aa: CASSPRTGQYNSPFHF; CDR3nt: TGTGCCAGCAGCCCTCGAACCGGACAGTATAATTCACCCTTCCACTTT
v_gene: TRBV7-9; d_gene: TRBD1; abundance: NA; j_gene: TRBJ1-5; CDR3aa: CATRIPGQGVNEPQHF; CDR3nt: TGTGCCACCAGAATTCCGGGACAGGGGGTCAATGAGCCCCAGCATTTT
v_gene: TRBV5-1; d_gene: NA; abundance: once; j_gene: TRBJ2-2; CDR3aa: CASSLGQYATGELFF; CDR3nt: TGCGCCAGCAGCTTGGGACAGTATGCCACCGGGGAGCTGTTTTTT
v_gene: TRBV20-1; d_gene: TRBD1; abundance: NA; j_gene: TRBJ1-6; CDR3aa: CSARGQGSSYNSPLHF; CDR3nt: TGCAGTGCTAGAGGACAGGGAAGCTCCTATAATTCACCCCTCCACTTT
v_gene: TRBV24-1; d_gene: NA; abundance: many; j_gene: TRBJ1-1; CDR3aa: CATSAPGQGNTEAFF; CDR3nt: TGTGCCACCAGTGCCCCGGGACAAGGGAACACTGAAGCTTTCTTT
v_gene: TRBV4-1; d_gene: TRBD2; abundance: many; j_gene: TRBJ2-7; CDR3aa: CASSQDFPSGRASEQYF; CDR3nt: TGCGCCAGCAGCCAAGATTTTCCTAGCGGGAGGGCTAGCGAGCAGTACTTC
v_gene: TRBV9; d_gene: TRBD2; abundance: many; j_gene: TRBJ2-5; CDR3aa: CASSAGGLSETQYF; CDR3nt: TGTGCCAGCAGCGCGGGGGGGCTTAGTGAGACCCAGTACTTC
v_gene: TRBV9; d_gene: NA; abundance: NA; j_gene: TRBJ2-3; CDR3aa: CASSEGSTDTQYF; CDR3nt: TGTGCCAGCAGCGAGGGGAGCACAGATACGCAGTATTTT
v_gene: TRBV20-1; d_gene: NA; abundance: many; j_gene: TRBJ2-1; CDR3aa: CSARDMTAGHHNEQFF; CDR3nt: TGCAGTGCTAGAGATATGACAGCGGGACACCACAATGAGCAGTTCTTC
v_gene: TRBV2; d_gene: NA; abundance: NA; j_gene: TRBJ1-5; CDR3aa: CARGYQPQHF; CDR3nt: TGTGCCAGGGGCTATCAGCCCCAGCATTTT
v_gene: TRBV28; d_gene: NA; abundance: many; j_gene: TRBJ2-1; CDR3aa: CASSLSVYNEQFF; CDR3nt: TGTGCCAGCAGTTTATCTGTTTACAATGAGCAGTTCTTC
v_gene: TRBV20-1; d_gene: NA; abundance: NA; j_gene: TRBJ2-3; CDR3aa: CSAREVGGLAANEQYF; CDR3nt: TGCAGTGCTAGAGAGGTGGGGGGCCTAGCGGCCAATGAGCAGTATTTT
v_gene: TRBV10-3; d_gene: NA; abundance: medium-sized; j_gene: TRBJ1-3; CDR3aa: CAIRGDISGNTIYF; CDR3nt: TGTGCCATCAGAGGGGACATCTCTGGAAACACCATATATTTT
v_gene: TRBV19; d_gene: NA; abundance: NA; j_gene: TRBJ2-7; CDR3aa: CASSGGGGQSYEQYF; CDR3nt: TGTGCCAGTAGTGGGGGGGGGGGCCAATCCTACGAGCAGTACTTC
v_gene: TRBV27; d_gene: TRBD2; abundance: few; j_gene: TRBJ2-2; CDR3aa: CASSLSGEGNTGELFF; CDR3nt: TGTGCCAGCAGTTTAAGCGGGGAGGGCAACACCGGGGAGCTGTTTTTT
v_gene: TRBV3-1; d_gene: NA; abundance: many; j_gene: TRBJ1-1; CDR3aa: CASSPVPNTEAFF; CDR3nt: TGTGCCAGCAGCCCAGTCCCGAACACTGAAGCTTTCTTT
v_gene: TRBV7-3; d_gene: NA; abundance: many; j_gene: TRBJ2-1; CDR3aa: CASSLQGTYNEQFF; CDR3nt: TGTGCCAGCAGCTTACAGGGGACCTACAATGAGCAGTTCTTC